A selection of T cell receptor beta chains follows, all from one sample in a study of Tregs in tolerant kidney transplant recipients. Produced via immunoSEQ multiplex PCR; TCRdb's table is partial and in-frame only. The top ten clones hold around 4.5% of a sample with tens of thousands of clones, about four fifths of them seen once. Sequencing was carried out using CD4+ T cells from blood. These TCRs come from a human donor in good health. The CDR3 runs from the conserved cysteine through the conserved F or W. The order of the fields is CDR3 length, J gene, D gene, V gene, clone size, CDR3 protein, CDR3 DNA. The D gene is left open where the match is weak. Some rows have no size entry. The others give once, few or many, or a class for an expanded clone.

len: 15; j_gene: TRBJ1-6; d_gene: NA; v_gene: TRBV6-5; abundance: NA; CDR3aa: CASSYVDPRDSPLHF; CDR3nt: TGTGCCAGCAGTTACGTGGATCCTAGGGATTCACCCCTCCACTTT
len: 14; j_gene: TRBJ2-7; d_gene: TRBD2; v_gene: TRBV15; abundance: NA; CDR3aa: CATSTRAGGYEQYF; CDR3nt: TGTGCCACCAGCACTCGCGCCGGGGGGTACGAGCAGTACTTC
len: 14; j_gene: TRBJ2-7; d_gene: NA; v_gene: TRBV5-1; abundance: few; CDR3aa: CASSLGARSYEQYF; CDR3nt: TGCGCCAGCAGCTTGGGGGCACGCTCCTACGAGCAGTACTTC
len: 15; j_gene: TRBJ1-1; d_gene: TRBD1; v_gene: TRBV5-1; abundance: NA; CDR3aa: CASSLMGQIDTEAFF; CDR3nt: TGCGCCAGCAGCTTGATGGGACAGATAGACACTGAAGCTTTCTTT
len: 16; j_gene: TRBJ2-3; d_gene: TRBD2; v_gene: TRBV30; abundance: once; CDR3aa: CAWSLRGSGPRDTQYF; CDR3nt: TGTGCCTGGAGTCTACGGGGTAGCGGGCCTAGAGATACGCAGTATTTT
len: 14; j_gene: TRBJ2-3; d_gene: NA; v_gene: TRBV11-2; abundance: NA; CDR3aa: CASSLWGTTDTQYF; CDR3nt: TGTGCCAGCAGCTTATGGGGGACCACAGATACGCAGTATTTT
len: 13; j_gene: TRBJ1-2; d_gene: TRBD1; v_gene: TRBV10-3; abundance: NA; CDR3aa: CAIRGDRDSGYTF; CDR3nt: TGTGCCATCAGGGGAGACAGGGACAGTGGCTACACCTTC
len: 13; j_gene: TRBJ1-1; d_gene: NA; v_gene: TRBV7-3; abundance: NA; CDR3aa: CASSLADSTEAFF; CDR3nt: TGTGCCAGCAGCTTAGCCGACAGCACTGAAGCTTTCTTT
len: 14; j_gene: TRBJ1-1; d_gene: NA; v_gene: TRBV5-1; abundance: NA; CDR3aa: CASSLPGGTTEAFF; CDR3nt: TGCGCCAGCAGCTTGCCGGGGGGTACTACTGAAGCTTTCTTT
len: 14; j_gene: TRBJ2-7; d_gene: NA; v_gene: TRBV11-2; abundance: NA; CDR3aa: CASSPSWSLHEQYF; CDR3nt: TGTGCCAGCAGCCCATCTTGGAGCCTCCACGAGCAGTACTTC
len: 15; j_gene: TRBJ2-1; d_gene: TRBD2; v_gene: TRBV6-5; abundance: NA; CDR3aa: CASSPGTSGSNEQFF; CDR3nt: TGTGCCAGCAGTCCCGGGACTAGCGGCTCCAATGAGCAGTTCTTC
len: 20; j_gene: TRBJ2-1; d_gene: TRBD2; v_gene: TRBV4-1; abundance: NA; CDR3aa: CASSHRKGGLAGTGYNEQFF; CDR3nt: TGCGCCAGCAGCCACCGAAAGGGGGGACTAGCGGGGACGGGCTACAATGAGCAGTTCTTC
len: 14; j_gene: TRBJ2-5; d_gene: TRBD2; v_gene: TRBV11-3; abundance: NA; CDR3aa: CASTFGGGQETQYF; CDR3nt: TGTGCCAGCACCTTTGGGGGGGGGCAAGAGACCCAGTACTTC
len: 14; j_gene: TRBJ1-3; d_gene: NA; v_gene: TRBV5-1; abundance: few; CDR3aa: CASSLDRGVDTIYF; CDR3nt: TGCGCCAGCAGCTTGGATCGGGGGGTAGACACCATATATTTT
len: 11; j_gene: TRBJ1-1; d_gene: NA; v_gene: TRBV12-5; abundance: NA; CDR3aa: CASGPMTEAFF; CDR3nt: TGTGCTAGTGGTCCGATGACTGAAGCTTTCTTT
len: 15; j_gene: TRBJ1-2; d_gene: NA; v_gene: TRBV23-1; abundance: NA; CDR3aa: CASSQVTGLDYGYTF; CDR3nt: TGCGCCAGCAGTCAGGTCACGGGGCTAGATTATGGCTACACCTTC
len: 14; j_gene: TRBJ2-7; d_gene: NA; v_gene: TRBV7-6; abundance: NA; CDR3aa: CATSHSSVTYEQYF; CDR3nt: TGTGCCACCAGCCATTCCTCGGTTACCTACGAGCAGTACTTC
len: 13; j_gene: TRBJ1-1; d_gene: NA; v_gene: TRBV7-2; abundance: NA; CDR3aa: CASSSQGRYEAFF; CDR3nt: TGTGCCAGCAGCTCGCAGGGCCGGTATGAAGCTTTCTTT
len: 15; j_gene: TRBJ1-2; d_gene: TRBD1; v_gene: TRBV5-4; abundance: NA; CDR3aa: CASSLRDRGNYGYTF; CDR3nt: TGTGCCAGCAGCTTGCGGGACAGAGGTAACTATGGCTACACCTTC
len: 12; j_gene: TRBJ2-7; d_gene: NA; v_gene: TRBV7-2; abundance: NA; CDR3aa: CASSELVSEQYF; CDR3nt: TGTGCCAGCAGCGAACTAGTGTCGGAGCAGTACTTC
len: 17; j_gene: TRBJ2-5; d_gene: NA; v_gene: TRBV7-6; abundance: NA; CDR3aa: CASSLIGGAQGQETQYF; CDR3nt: TGTGCCAGCAGCTTAATCGGTGGGGCGCAGGGACAAGAGACCCAGTACTTC
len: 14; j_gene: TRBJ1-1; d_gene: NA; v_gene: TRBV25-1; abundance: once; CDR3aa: CASSESNRNTEAFF; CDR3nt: TGTGCCAGCAGTGAATCCAACCGGAACACTGAAGCTTTCTTT
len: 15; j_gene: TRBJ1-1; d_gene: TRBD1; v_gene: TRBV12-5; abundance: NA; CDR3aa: CASGLRGLMNTEAFF; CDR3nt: TGTGCTAGTGGTTTGAGGGGGCTAATGAACACTGAAGCTTTCTTT
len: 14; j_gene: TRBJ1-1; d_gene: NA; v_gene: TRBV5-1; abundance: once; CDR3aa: CASSLDPIDTEAFF; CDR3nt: TGCGCCAGCAGCTTAGACCCTATCGACACTGAAGCTTTCTTT
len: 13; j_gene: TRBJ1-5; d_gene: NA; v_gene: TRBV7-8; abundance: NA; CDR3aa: CASSLIRDQPQHF; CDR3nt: TGTGCCAGCAGCCTCATCCGTGATCAGCCCCAGCATTTT
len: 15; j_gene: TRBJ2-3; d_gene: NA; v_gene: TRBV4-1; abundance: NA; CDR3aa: CASSQESAKGDTQYF; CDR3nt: TGCGCCAGCAGCCAAGAGTCAGCCAAGGGAGATACGCAGTATTTT
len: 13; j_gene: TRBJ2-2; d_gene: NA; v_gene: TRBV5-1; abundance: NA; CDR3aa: CASSLGSTGELFF; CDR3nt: TGCGCCAGCAGCTTGGGGTCCACCGGGGAGCTGTTTTTT
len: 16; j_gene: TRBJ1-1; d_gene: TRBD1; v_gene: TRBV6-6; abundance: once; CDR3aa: CASRTGTGGGIGEAFF; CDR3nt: TGTGCCAGCAGAACCGGGACAGGGGGCGGAATCGGTGAAGCTTTCTTT
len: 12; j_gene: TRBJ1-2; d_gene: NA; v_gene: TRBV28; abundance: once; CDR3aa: CASSAMEGGYTF; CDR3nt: TGTGCCAGCAGTGCCATGGAGGGTGGCTACACCTTC
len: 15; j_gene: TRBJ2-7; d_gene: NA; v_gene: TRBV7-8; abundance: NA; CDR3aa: CASSLESGRSYEQYF; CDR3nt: TGTGCCAGCAGCTTAGAGTCTGGACGTTCCTACGAGCAGTACTTC
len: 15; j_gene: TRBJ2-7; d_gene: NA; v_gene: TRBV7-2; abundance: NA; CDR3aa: CASSFPGPQNYEQYF; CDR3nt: TGTGCCAGCAGCTTTCCGGGACCTCAAAACTACGAGCAGTACTTC
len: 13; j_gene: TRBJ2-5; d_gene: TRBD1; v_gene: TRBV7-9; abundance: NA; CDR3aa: CASRRTGEETQYF; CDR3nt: TGTGCCAGCAGGCGTACAGGGGAAGAGACCCAGTACTTC
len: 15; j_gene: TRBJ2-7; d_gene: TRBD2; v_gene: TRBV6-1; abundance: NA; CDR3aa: CASSVLAGDTYEQYF; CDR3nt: TGTGCCAGCAGTGTACTAGCGGGGGATACCTACGAGCAGTACTTC
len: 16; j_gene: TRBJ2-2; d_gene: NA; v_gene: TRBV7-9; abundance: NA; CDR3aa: CASSRSGTSNTGELFF; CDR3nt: TGTGCCAGCAGCCGGTCTGGGACATCGAACACCGGGGAGCTGTTTTTT
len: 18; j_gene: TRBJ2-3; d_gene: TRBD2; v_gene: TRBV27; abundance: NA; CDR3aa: CASSFRLAGGRSTDTQYF; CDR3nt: TGTGCCAGCAGTTTCCGACTAGCGGGAGGCCGCAGCACAGATACGCAGTATTTT
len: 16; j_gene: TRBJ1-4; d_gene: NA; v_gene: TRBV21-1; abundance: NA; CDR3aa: CARTGSAGTDNEKLFF; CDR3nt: TGTGCCAGAACGGGAAGCGCCGGGACAGATAATGAAAAACTGTTTTTT
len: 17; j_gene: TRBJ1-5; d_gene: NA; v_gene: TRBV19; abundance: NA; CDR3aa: CASSKFGLARLNQPQHF; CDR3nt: TGTGCCAGTAGTAAGTTCGGCCTGGCTCGCCTAAATCAGCCCCAGCATTTT
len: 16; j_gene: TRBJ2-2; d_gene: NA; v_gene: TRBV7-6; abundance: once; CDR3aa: CASSSIWQGGTGELFF; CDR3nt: TGTGCCAGCAGTTCTATTTGGCAGGGAGGCACCGGGGAGCTGTTTTTT
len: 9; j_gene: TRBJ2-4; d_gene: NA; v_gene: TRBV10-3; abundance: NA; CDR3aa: CARKNIQYF; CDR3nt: TGTGCCAGGAAAAACATTCAGTACTTC
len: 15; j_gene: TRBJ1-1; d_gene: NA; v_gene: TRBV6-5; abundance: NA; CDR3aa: CASSYLTQADTEAFF; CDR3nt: TGTGCCAGCAGTTACCTGACGCAAGCCGACACTGAAGCTTTCTTT